One and the same sample provided the 17 T cell receptor beta chains below, sequenced in a study of T cell responses to AZD1222 COVID-19 vaccine (dated by TCRdb to about 2021). Taken with the paper, the label for time point translates to: baseline before first vaccination. The receptor library was made with the immunoSEQ multiplex PCR assay. TCRdb retrieved this table from immuneACCESS and kept in-frame rearrangements only. Not all clones are present; in checked studies, unresolved V genes account for under half, and no reason is known for the remainder. For this sample the table gives about 120,000 clones, of which more than 80% were detected only once. The ten largest clonotypes hold 3.1% of the sample. The material was peripheral blood, obtained on day 0 of AZD1222 vaccination. The receptors stem from an adult in good health.

V and J are TRBV30 and TRBJ1-1; possible D gene TRBD1, 6 bases. The CDR3 extends over 15 amino acids. Germline-derived CDR1 and CDR2 are GTSNPN and SVGIG (reference sequence). V lost 1 base to trimming and J lost 5 bases, with 17 bases between them. CDR3 sequence reads: CAWSDLLGGTTEAFF. CDR3 nucleotide sequence: TGTGCCTGGAGTGACCTGTTAGGGGGGACGACTGAAGCTTTCTTT.

This rearrangement joins TRBV27 to TRBJ2-5, with D uncertain. With 7 bases removed from V and 4 bases from J, the gap between germline ends came to 7 bases. The CDR3 loop spans 11 amino acids. CDR1 is MNHEY and CDR2 is SMNVEV in the germline V gene (reference sequence). CDR3 sequence: CASMVGETQYF. CDR3 nucleotides: TGTGCCAGCATGGTGGGAGAGACCCAGTACTTC.

The gene calls are TRBV3-1 (or the pseudogene TRBV3-2) and TRBJ2-1, with 7 bases matching TRBD2. Germline CDR1 LGHDT, CDR2 YNNKEL (reference sequence). Trimming at V came to 7 bases and at J to 2 bases, leaving 5 bases not matched to a gene. The CDR3 has 14 residues. CDR3 region: CASTRGETYNEQFF. The CDR3 nucleotides are TGTGCCAGCACCCGGGGGGAAACCTACAATGAGCAGTTCTTC.

The genes are TRBV7-9 and TRBJ2-1; D may correspond to TRBD1 or TRBD2 (5 bases each). The V gene's germline CDR1 is SEHNR and CDR2 FQNEAQ (reference sequence). This CDR3 contains 14 residues. Trimming pared 3 bases from V and 12 bases from J, leaving 18 bases between. Here the CDR3 reads CASSFPEGFPAQFF. The DNA for the CDR3 is TGTGCCAGCAGCTTCCCCGAGGGGTTCCCGGCGCAGTTCTTC.

The chain joins TRBV9 to TRBJ2-1; 15 bases are shared with TRBD2. CDR3 length: 19 residues. Germline CDR1 is SGDLS and CDR2 is YYNGEE. V lost 3 bases to trimming and J lost 4 bases; unmatched junction nucleotides: 11. The chain's CDR3 is CASSANPGLAGGSYNEQFF. Here the CDR3 DNA reads TGTGCCAGCAGCGCGAATCCGGGACTAGCGGGAGGATCGTACAATGAGCAGTTCTTC.

The gene calls are TRBV28 and TRBJ1-2; D uncertain. Germline V CDR1 and CDR2: MDHEN, SYDVKM. V gave up 6 bases and J gave up 3 bases, with 8 bases separating them. The CDR3 consists of 12 residues. CDR3 bases: TGTGCCAGCAGCCCTAACCACTATGGCTACACCTTC. Its protein is CASSPNHYGYTF.

V gene TRBV12-3 or TRBV12-4 combines with J gene TRBJ2-3; weak D call: TRBD2 (5 bases). V gave up 8 bases and J gave up 4 bases, with 10 bases separating them. The CDR3 consists of 12 residues. The CDR3 here is CASAPGADTQYF. The CDR3 nucleotides are TGTGCCAGCGCCCCCGGGGCAGATACGCAGTATTTT.

The rearrangement uses TRBV3-1 (or the pseudogene TRBV3-2) and TRBJ2-5; maybe TRBD2 (5 bases). V dropped 3 bases and J dropped 0 bases, with 14 bases sitting between them. Germline V gene sequence: CDR1 LGHDT, CDR2 YNNKEL (reference sequence). The CDR3 is made up of 16 amino acids. The CDR3 loop reads CASSHLSRGYQETQYF. DNA of the CDR3: TGTGCCAGCAGCCACCTATCTCGCGGGTACCAAGAGACCCAGTACTTC.

This rearrangement joins TRBV7-4 to TRBJ1-4; unclear D gene. Germline loops: CDR1 SGHVT, CDR2 SQSDAQ. This CDR3 region has 17 residues. V was clipped by 2 bases and J by 3 bases, with 16 bases between them. Written as DNA, the CDR3 is TGTGCCAGCAGCTTACCCCGGGAGGTCAGGCCTAATGAAAAACTGTTTTTT. It is translated as CASSLPREVRPNEKLFF.

The CDR3: CASSPLTGPTEAFF. CDR3 nucleotide sequence: TGTGCCAGCAGTCCCTTAACAGGGCCCACTGAAGCTTTCTTT. This chain uses TRBV28 with TRBJ1-1, with a tentative D call TRBD1 (6 bases). V shed 5 bases and J shed 4 bases, with 14 bases lying between them. This CDR3 region has 14 residues. Germline V gene data show CDR1 as MDHEN and CDR2 as SYDVKM.

V usage is TRBV27 and J usage is TRBJ1-1; D is possibly TRBD1 (5 bases). CDR3 length equals 15 residues. The V gene lost 2 bases and the J gene lost 1 base, with 11 bases spanning the gap. Germline V gives CDR1 MNHEY, CDR2 SMNVEV (reference sequence). CDR3 amino acids: CASSLRRQGNTEAFF. DNA of the CDR3: TGTGCCAGCAGTTTAAGGCGGCAGGGGAACACTGAAGCTTTCTTT.

The chain employs TRBV3-1 (or the pseudogene TRBV3-2) and TRBJ2-3; TRBD2 agrees at 10 bases. Germline V gene lookup returns CDR1 LGHDT and CDR2 YNNKEL (reference sequence). This CDR3 region has 16 residues. With 3 bases clipped from V and 5 bases from J, the junction kept 8 bases outside the gene matches. CDR3 sequence: CASSHETSGKGDTQYF. In nucleotides, the CDR3 is TGTGCCAGCAGCCACGAAACTAGCGGGAAAGGAGATACGCAGTATTTT.

The V and J genes are TRBV7-2 and TRBJ1-5; D perhaps matches TRBD1 (6 bases). This CDR3 is built from 14 residues. CDR1 and CDR2 from the germline V gene are SGHTA and FQGNSA. Trimming cost V 5 bases and J 4 bases, with 12 bases left between them. The CDR3 protein is CASSHLDRNQPQHF. The CDR3 DNA follows: TGTGCCAGCAGCCACCTGGACAGAAATCAGCCCCAGCATTTT.

The V call is TRBV11-2, the J call TRBJ2-1; TRBD2 agrees at 11 bases. Trimming cost V 7 bases and J 4 bases; bases outside gene matches: 9. The germline gives CDR1 SGHAT, CDR2 FQNNGV. This CDR3 comprises 16 residues. The CDR3 DNA reads TGTGCCAGCACTTATAGCGGGAGGGCCTTTTACAATGAGCAGTTCTTC. This sequence encodes CASTYSGRAFYNEQFF.

The chain couples TRBV30 to TRBJ2-1; 8 bases line up with TRBD2. V was clipped by 6 bases and J by 6 bases; unmatched bases: 10. Germline V gene sequence: CDR1 GTSNPN, CDR2 SVGIG (reference sequence). This CDR3 is 14 amino acids long. The CDR3 DNA reads as TGTGCCTGTCAGACCGGGACTAGGCGCAATGAGCAGTTCTTC. Its protein product is CACQTGTRRNEQFF.

The chain links TRBV5-1 to TRBJ2-1; D is possibly TRBD1 (6 bases). This CDR3 is built from 14 residues. Germline V gene data show CDR1 as SGHRS and CDR2 as YFSETQ. Trimming pared 2 bases from V and 6 bases from J, leaving 12 bases between. DNA for the CDR3: TGCGCCAGCAGCTTCCGGGACATTCTCAATGAGCAGTTCTTC. It is translated as CASSFRDILNEQFF.

This sequence joins TRBV13 and TRBJ2-1; 14 bases are shared with TRBD2. The CDR3 has 14 amino acids. Germline loops: CDR1 PRHDT, CDR2 FYEKMQ (reference sequence). V was clipped by 5 bases and J by 8 bases; unmatched bases: 2. CDR3 in DNA: TGTGCCAGCAGCCTGGGACTAGCGGGGGATGAGCAGTTCTTC. Translated: CASSLGLAGDEQFF.